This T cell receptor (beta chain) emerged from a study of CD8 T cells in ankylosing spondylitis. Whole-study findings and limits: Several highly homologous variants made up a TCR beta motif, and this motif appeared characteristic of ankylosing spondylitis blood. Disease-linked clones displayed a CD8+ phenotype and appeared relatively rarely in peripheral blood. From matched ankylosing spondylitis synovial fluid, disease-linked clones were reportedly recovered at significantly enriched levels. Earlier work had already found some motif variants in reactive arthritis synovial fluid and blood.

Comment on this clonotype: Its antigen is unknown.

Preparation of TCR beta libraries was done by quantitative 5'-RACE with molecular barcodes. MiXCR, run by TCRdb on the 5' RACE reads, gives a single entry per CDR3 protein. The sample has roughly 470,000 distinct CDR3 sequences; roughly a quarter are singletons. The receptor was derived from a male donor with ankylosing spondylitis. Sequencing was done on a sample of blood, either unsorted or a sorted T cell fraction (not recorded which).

CDR3 sequence: CASSAPLVSYEQYF. The CDR3, as DNA: TGTGCCAGCAGTGCCCCTCTAGTTTCCTACGAGCAGTACTTC. The chain joins TRBV6-1 to TRBJ2-7; D remains ambiguous. The CDR3 extends over 14 amino acids. Germline V lookup: CDR1 MNHNS, CDR2 SASEGT. V lost 4 bases, J lost 1 base, and 11 bases lay in between.